The 19 T cell receptor beta chains listed next were all sequenced from one sample in a study of monozygotic twins with inflammatory bowel disease. TCRdb re-analyzed the 5' RACE reads; it lists each CDR3 protein once, without DNA. The sample includes over 150,000 distinct CDR3 sequences. Material for sequencing was blood. These receptors were collected from a human donor with ulcerative colitis or Crohn's disease, or a healthy co-twin of an affected twin (not recorded which).

V gene TRBV20-1 combines with J gene TRBJ2-1; TCRdb gives TRBD2 as the D gene, but with no DNA this cannot be confirmed. This CDR3 is 15 amino acids long. Germline CDR1 DFQATT, CDR2 SNEGSKA (reference sequence). The CDR3 sequence is CSARVVAGNENEQFF.

The chain carries TRBV20-1 and TRBJ2-1; TCRdb returns TRBD2, unconfirmable since there is no DNA. The CDR3 spans 16 residues. Germline CDR1 is DFQATT and CDR2 is SNEGSKA (reference sequence). The CDR3 region is CSARDPSGASYNEQFF.

This sequence joins TRBV27 and TRBJ2-3. Germline V lookup: CDR1 MNHEY, CDR2 SMNVEV (reference sequence). This CDR3 is built from 13 residues. CDR3 in amino acids: CASSLQITDTQYF.

The V and J genes are TRBV5-1 and TRBJ1-4; TCRdb outputs TRBD1, but without DNA this stays unchecked. The CDR3 length is 18 residues. CDR1 is SGHRS, CDR2 YFSETQ, per germline. The chain's CDR3 is CASSLEGDKAKTNEKLFF.

V and J are TRBV27 and TRBJ2-1; TCRdb selects TRBD1, and the lack of DNA leaves this call unchecked. Germline lookup yields CDR1 MNHEY and CDR2 SMNVEV (reference sequence). The CDR3 covers 15 residues. This chain's CDR3 is CASTRLQRGYNEQFF.

V usage is TRBV28 and J usage is TRBJ1-5; TCRdb's D call, TRBD1, is unchecked because there is no DNA. Germline assignment: CDR1 MDHEN and CDR2 SYDVKM. CDR3 length: 14 amino acids. This chain's CDR3 is CASRSTGEIQPQHF.

V usage is TRBV4-3 and J usage is TRBJ2-7; there is no DNA to check the TCRdb D call of TRBD2. Germline V gene lookup returns CDR1 LGHNA and CDR2 YSLEER. This CDR3 contains 18 residues. The CDR3 loop reads CASSQGAGTSGRWAEQYF.

The chain combines TRBV6-2 or TRBV6-3 with TRBJ2-2; the D call from TCRdb, TRBD1, cannot be confirmed without DNA. This CDR3 comprises 17 residues. The V gene's germline CDR1 is MNHEY and CDR2 SVGEGT. The CDR3 region is CASSLRGRGTNTGELFF.

V usage is TRBV7-2 and J usage is TRBJ2-2; TCRdb calls TRBD2, which cannot be checked without DNA. Germline V gene data show CDR1 as SGHTA and CDR2 as FQGNSA. This CDR3 spans 17 amino acids. CDR3: CASSWGLAGVVSGELFF.

The rearrangement uses TRBV18 and TRBJ2-1; TCRdb indicates TRBD1, and absent DNA this call remains unverified. This CDR3 contains 14 residues. Germline CDR1 reads KGHSH; CDR2 reads LQKENI. This chain's CDR3 is CASSPVQGYNEQFF. Supplemented by reference TRBV18 and TRBJ2-1, the full variable domain reads NAGVMQNPRHLVRRRGQEARLRCSPMKGHSHVYWYRQLPEEGLKFMVYLQKENIIDESGMPKERFSAEFPKEGPSILRIQQVVRGDSAAYFCASSPVQGYNEQFFGPGTRLTVL.

The rearrangement joins TRBV5-1 to TRBJ1-1; absent DNA, TCRdb's TRBD1 call cannot be checked. Germline lookup yields CDR1 SGHRS and CDR2 YFSETQ. The CDR3 covers 15 residues. CDR3 sequence reads: CASSLIQGTNTEAFF.

V gene TRBV20-1 combines with J gene TRBJ2-3; TCRdb reports TRBD2, a call that lacks DNA to check it against. The CDR3 runs to 16 residues. Germline loops: CDR1 DFQATT, CDR2 SNEGSKA (reference sequence). This chain's CDR3 is CSARGQAGLNTDTQYF.

This chain joins TRBV4-1 and TRBJ1-1. CDR3 length: 11 amino acids. The germline CDR1 and CDR2 sequences are MGHRA and YSYEKL. CDR3 region: CASSQGLEAFF.

The rearrangement joins TRBV28 to TRBJ1-1; TCRdb indicates TRBD1, and absent DNA this call remains unverified. This CDR3 spans 11 amino acids. Looked up from germline, CDR1 is MDHEN and CDR2 is SYDVKM. The CDR3 sequence: CASRSGFEAFF.

The chain recombines TRBV5-1 with TRBJ2-5. The CDR3 covers 13 residues. Germline loops: CDR1 SGHRS, CDR2 YFSETQ. The CDR3 is CASSSLYQETQYF. The full variable domain, with the rest looked up from reference TRBV5-1 and TRBJ2-5, is KAGVTQTPRYLIKTRGQQVTLSCSPISGHRSVSWYQQTPGQGLQFLFEYFSETQRNKGNFPGRFSGRQFSNSRSEMNVSTLELGDSALYLCASSSLYQETQYFGPGTRLLVL.

The V and J genes are TRBV5-1 and TRBJ1-2; TCRdb's D call, TRBD1, is unchecked because there is no DNA. The CDR3 loop spans 16 amino acids. Germline-derived CDR1 and CDR2 are SGHRS and YFSETQ. This chain's CDR3 is CASSLAGGTGSWGYTF.

The chain recombines TRBV12-3 or TRBV12-4 with TRBJ2-7; TCRdb gives TRBD1 as the D gene, but with no DNA this cannot be confirmed. The CDR3 extends over 11 amino acids. The CDR3 spells CASSLRGKQYF.

The genes are TRBV5-6 and TRBJ1-1; TCRdb reports TRBD1, a call that lacks DNA to check it against. This CDR3 is 14 amino acids long. Germline-derived CDR1 and CDR2 are SGHDT and YYEEEE. The CDR3 protein is CASSLRLPDTEAFF.

V and J are TRBV18 and TRBJ2-1; as DNA is missing, the TRBD1 call by TCRdb cannot be tested. The CDR3 has 15 residues. Germline values: CDR1 KGHSH, CDR2 LQKENI. The CDR3 reads CASSSPRTAYNEQFF.